This TCR beta chain was sequenced during a study of technical replicates of blood from a handful of donors. Profiling relied on immunoSEQ multiplex PCR, and the TCRdb table lists in-frame clones only, not all of them. Here the sample spans about 73,000 clones, just over 90% being singletons. Trimming at V came to 3 bases and at J to 3 bases, leaving 2 bases not matched to a gene. Germline CDR1 reads SEHNR; CDR2 reads FQNEAQ (reference sequence). The CDR3 is made up of 15 amino acids. What was sequenced was T cells isolated from PBMCs. This receptor was obtained from a human donor in good health. The J gene is TRBJ2-3, the V gene TRBV7-9; 11 bases fit TRBD2. The DNA of the CDR3 is TGTGCCAGCAGCTTCCCTAGCGGGGGGACAGATACGCAGTATTTT. Protein sequence: CASSFPSGGTDTQYF.